The sequence of this TCR beta chain was determined in a study of cytomegalovirus exposure and HLA in healthy donors. For the study at large: An early data release held tens of millions of unique TCRs from HLA-typed donors.

PCR employed 60 Vbeta and 13 Jbeta primers. TCRdb's table, derived via immunoSEQ multiplex PCR, lists solely in-frame clones and lacks some. The data hold 150,000 to 200,000 clones, with more than 80% observed a single time. The study's findings and limits: A later analysis reportedly found fewer N-insertions in an Asian-associated ancestry cluster than the roughly 730-donor mean. TCR beta V- and J-gene trimming was later associated with a missense DCLRE1C variant. The authors listed 150 to 200 TCR beta chains as cytomegalovirus-associated.

Details on this clone: No antigen is known for it.

The V and J ends lost 2 bases and 2 bases, in that order; junction bases with no gene match: 8. This CDR3 region has 16 residues. CDR1 and CDR2 (germline): SGHRS, YFSETQ. The specimen sequenced was PBMCs. The rearrangement joins TRBV5-1 to TRBJ1-2, with 8 positions matching TRBD1. This receptor was taken from a woman in her forties or fifties in good health and CMV-seropositive. CDR3: CASSLNNRDRNYGYTF. CDR3 sequence (DNA): TGCGCCAGCAGCTTAAACAACCGGGACAGGAACTATGGCTACACCTTC.